This T cell receptor (beta chain) derives from a study of T cell responses to AZD1222 COVID-19 vaccine. Broader study findings: The study found Spike-specific TCR breadth and depth rose after two AZD1222 doses. Females made up more of the donors, who were largely white British, and clonal diversity may have come out too low.

In the case of this clone: Its antigen remains unidentified.

This CDR3 region has 12 residues. The germline V gene has CDR1 MNHNS and CDR2 SASEGT. Trimming pared 0 bases from V and 6 bases from J, leaving 6 bases between. TCRdb keeps only in-frame clones here, not all; method: immunoSEQ multiplex PCR. The sample yields about 150,000 clones, roughly 89% seen once. Here the sequenced sample was peripheral blood, taken 28 days after the second dose of the MenACWY control vaccine. The V call is TRBV6-1, the J call TRBJ2-7, with D perhaps being TRBD1 or TRBD2 (5 bases each). The receptor was isolated from an adult who received the MenACWY meningococcal vaccine as a control. The CDR3 protein is CASSEAGTEQYF. The DNA of the CDR3 is TGTGCCAGCAGTGAAGCAGGGACCGAGCAGTACTTC.